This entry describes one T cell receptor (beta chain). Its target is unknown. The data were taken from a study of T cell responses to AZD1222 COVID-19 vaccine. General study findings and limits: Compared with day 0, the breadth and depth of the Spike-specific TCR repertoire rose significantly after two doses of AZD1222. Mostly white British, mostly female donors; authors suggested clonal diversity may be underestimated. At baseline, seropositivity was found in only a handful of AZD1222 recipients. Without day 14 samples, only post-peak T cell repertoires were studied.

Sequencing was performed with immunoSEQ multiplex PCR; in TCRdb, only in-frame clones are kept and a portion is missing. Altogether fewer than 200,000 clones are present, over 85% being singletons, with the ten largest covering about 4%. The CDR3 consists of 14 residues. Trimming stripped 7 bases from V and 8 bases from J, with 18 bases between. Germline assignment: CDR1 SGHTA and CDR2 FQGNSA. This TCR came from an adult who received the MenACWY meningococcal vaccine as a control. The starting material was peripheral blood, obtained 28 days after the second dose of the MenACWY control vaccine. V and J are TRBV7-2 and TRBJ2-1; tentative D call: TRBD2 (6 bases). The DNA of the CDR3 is TGTGCCAGCACCCGGGACTCCTTTGGATATGAGCAGTTCTTC. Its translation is CASTRDSFGYEQFF.